This T cell receptor (beta chain) was recorded in a study of T and B cells in COVID-19 patients. TRB was amplified from around 230-520 ng of blood genomic DNA. This clonotype has just a few counts. Its antigen is currently unknown. With V trimmed by 0 bases and J by 10 bases, 0 bases remained unmatched. The CDR3 runs to 15 residues. Looked up from germline, CDR1 is MNHNS and CDR2 is SASEGT. Study observations and caveats: Patients with COVID-19 reportedly showed strongly skewed T cell receptor beta variable and joining gene usage.

BIOMED2 TRB-A/B primer pools were used in multiplex TRB PCR. TCRdb re-analysed the multiplex PCR reads in MiXCR, keeping a single row per CDR3 protein. The repertoire holds around 10,000 distinct CDR3 sequences, with 33% as singletons. The chain joins TRBV6-1 to TRBJ2-1, with 16 bases matching TRBD2. The sample taken for sequencing was blood. This TCR derives from a human donor with active COVID-19. The CDR3 sequence: CASSEAGLAGGEQFF. As DNA, the CDR3 is TGTGCCAGCAGTGAAGCGGGACTAGCGGGGGGGGAGCAGTTCTTC.